This T cell receptor (beta chain) was sequenced in a study of control samples from healthy donors and cancer patients. The data were produced by immunoSEQ multiplex PCR, yet TCRdb's version contains in-frame clones alone and is incomplete. This sample has about 130,000 clones, with about 90% found just once. The V end was cut by 3 bases, the J end by 5 bases, with 10 bases between. This CDR3 comprises 13 residues. CDR1 and CDR2 from the germline V gene are MRHNA and SNTAGT. The TCR was taken from a man between 18 and 29 years old in good health. Sequencing used blood. The chain is built from TRBV6-4 and TRBJ1-2; a possible D gene is TRBD1 (5 bases). CDR3 nucleotide sequence: TGTGCCAGCAGTGAAGGGACGGAGTATGGCTACACCTTC. It yields the protein CASSEGTEYGYTF.